Listed below are T cell receptor beta chains from one sample, sequenced in a study of blood T cell repertoires in COVID-19. Repertoires were generated with immunoSEQ multiplex PCR, while TCRdb's copy carries only in-frame clones and drops some. The profile covers about 430,000 clones, with roughly 89% appearing a single time and 0.7% to 1% taken by the ten largest. The sample taken for sequencing was peripheral blood. Receptor source: a man younger than 30 with COVID-19, enrolled during active disease. Each CDR3 is given with its conserved first and last residue. A D gene is named only where the DNA matches it firmly. Some rows mark clone size as missing; the rest say once, few, many or name a class of expanded clone.

TRBV6-5,NA,TRBJ1-2,NA,CARGTLYGYTF,TGTGCCAGGGGGACACTATATGGCTACACCTTC
TRBV29-1,NA,TRBJ2-5,NA,CSVARGARGAVGTQYF,TGCAGCGTTGCCAGGGGGGCACGGGGCGCGGTTGGGACCCAGTACTTC
TRBV9,TRBD2,TRBJ2-3,NA,CASSVVGSGGVTDTQYF,TGTGCCAGCAGCGTAGTGGGTAGCGGGGGGGTTACAGATACGCAGTATTTT
TRBV29-1,NA,TRBJ1-1,NA,CSVKGGSTEAFF,TGCAGCGTTAAGGGGGGGAGCACTGAAGCTTTCTTT
TRBV6-1,NA,TRBJ1-1,NA,CASSEDLGVNTEAFF,TGTGCCAGCAGTGAAGATCTGGGCGTGAACACTGAAGCTTTCTTT
TRBV18,NA,TRBJ2-2,once,CASSPNGGAGELFF,TGTGCCAGCTCACCTAACGGGGGTGCCGGGGAGCTGTTTTTT
TRBV6-5,NA,TRBJ2-3,NA,CASSDSPVAQYF,TGTGCCAGCAGCGACAGCCCCGTGGCGCAGTATTTT
TRBV24-1,NA,TRBJ2-2,NA,CATSEYTDSLNTGELFF,TGTGCCACCAGTGAGTACACGGACAGCTTGAACACCGGGGAGCTGTTTTTT
TRBV5-6,NA,TRBJ1-5,NA,CASSAATGWPQPQHF,TGTGCCAGCAGCGCGGCGACAGGCTGGCCTCAGCCCCAGCATTTT
TRBV2,NA,TRBJ2-7,NA,CASSAVYEQYF,TGTGCCAGCAGTGCAGTATACGAGCAGTACTTC
TRBV7-9,NA,TRBJ2-7,once,CASSHTGYGTYEQYF,TGTGCCAGCAGCCATACAGGGTACGGTACCTACGAGCAGTACTTC
TRBV29-1,NA,TRBJ1-2,NA,CSVTGQYLYGYTF,TGCAGCGTCACCGGACAGTACCTCTATGGCTACACCTTC
TRBV5-1,NA,TRBJ2-2,NA,CASSQGIIGGELFF,TGCGCCAGCAGCCAGGGGATTATCGGCGGGGAGCTGTTTTTT
TRBV7-7,TRBD2,TRBJ2-1,NA,CASSLLAGALNEQFF,TGTGCTAGCAGCTTACTAGCGGGAGCCCTAAATGAGCAGTTCTTC
TRBV3-1/TRBV3-2,NA,TRBJ2-4,NA,CASSQDRRGAIQYF,TGTGCCAGCAGCCAAGATCGTCGGGGGGCCATTCAGTACTTC
TRBV4-1,TRBD1,TRBJ1-1,NA,CASSLLGTGDEAFF,TGCGCCAGCAGCCTTCTGGGGACAGGGGATGAGGCTTTCTTT
TRBV7-3,TRBD2,TRBJ2-2,NA,CASSLVGDYSGELFF,TGTGCCAGCAGCTTAGTAGGGGACTATTCCGGGGAGCTGTTTTTT
TRBV18,NA,TRBJ2-5,NA,CASSPRLEETQYF,TGTGCCAGCTCACCCCGCCTAGAAGAGACCCAGTACTTC
TRBV27,NA,TRBJ2-6,medium-sized,CASGHSSGANVLTF,TGTGCCAGCGGCCACAGCTCTGGGGCCAACGTCCTGACTTTC
TRBV5-8,NA,TRBJ2-7,NA,CASSLLRAAYEQYF,TGTGCCAGCAGCTTGTTGCGGGCAGCCTACGAGCAGTACTTC
TRBV7-9,TRBD2,TRBJ2-3,NA,CASSRFSGRVEDTQYF,TGTGCCAGCAGCCGTTTTAGCGGGAGAGTGGAAGATACGCAGTATTTT
TRBV6-5,TRBD1,TRBJ2-7,NA,CASSYRGQSYEQYF,TGTGCCAGCAGTTACAGGGGACAGAGCTACGAGCAGTACTTC
TRBV15,NA,TRBJ2-7,NA,CATSRDFVHEQYF,TGTGCCACCAGCAGAGATTTCGTCCACGAGCAGTACTTC
TRBV4-1,NA,TRBJ2-3,NA,CASSQDKKRSTDTQYF,TGCGCCAGCAGCCAAGATAAAAAGCGGAGCACAGATACGCAGTATTTT
TRBV7-9,NA,TRBJ1-2,few,CASSLVLADGYTF,TGTGCCAGCAGCTTAGTATTGGCTGATGGCTACACCTTC
TRBV6-5,TRBD1,TRBJ1-1,once,CASRRQGAGDTEAFF,TGTGCCAGCAGAAGACAGGGGGCTGGGGACACTGAAGCTTTCTTT
TRBV5-6,NA,TRBJ2-2,NA,CASSLAGDILRSGELFF,TGTGCCAGCAGCTTGGCTGGGGACATACTAAGATCCGGGGAGCTGTTTTTT
TRBV7-9,NA,TRBJ1-2,NA,CASSGHSKRDYGYTF,TGTGCCAGCAGCGGACACAGTAAGAGAGACTATGGCTACACCTTC
TRBV5-4,TRBD2,TRBJ2-2,NA,CASSPGTSATTGELFF,TGTGCCAGCAGCCCAGGGACTAGCGCTACCACCGGGGAGCTGTTTTTT
TRBV13,TRBD1,TRBJ1-2,NA,CASSLGDRGDGYTF,TGTGCCAGCAGCTTAGGGGACAGGGGGGATGGCTACACCTTC
TRBV6-5,NA,TRBJ2-5,NA,CASSYSLGETQYF,TGTGCCAGCAGTTACTCCCTCGGGGAGACCCAGTACTTC
TRBV3-1/TRBV3-2,NA,TRBJ2-7,NA,CASSQDPTTYEQYF,TGTGCCAGCAGCCAAGATCCCACAACCTACGAGCAGTACTTC
TRBV7-9,TRBD1,TRBJ2-2,NA,CASTPGQAGDTGELFF,TGTGCCAGCACCCCAGGACAGGCCGGAGACACCGGGGAGCTGTTTTTT
TRBV3-1/TRBV3-2,NA,TRBJ1-1,few,CASSHESAPEAFF,TGTGCCAGCAGCCATGAAAGCGCCCCTGAAGCTTTCTTT
TRBV7-3,TRBD2,TRBJ2-3,NA,CASSLPREGRVKQYF,TGTGCCAGCAGCTTACCACGGGAGGGCCGGGTCAAGCAGTATTTT
TRBV5-4,NA,TRBJ1-6,NA,CASSHTLNNSPLHF,TGTGCCAGCAGCCACACCCTTAATAATTCACCCCTCCACTTT
TRBV28,TRBD1,TRBJ1-5,few,CASSPTDRTKYSNQPQHF,TGTGCCAGCAGTCCCACGGACAGGACAAAATATAGCAATCAGCCCCAGCATTTT
TRBV9,TRBD2,TRBJ2-2,NA,CASSVVASGRAGVGELFF,TGTGCCAGCAGCGTAGTCGCTAGCGGGAGGGCCGGTGTCGGGGAGCTGTTTTTT
TRBV1,NA,TRBJ1-5,few,CTSSQETKVGGLINQPQHF,TGCACCAGCAGCCAAGAGACCAAGGTGGGGGGGCTTATCAATCAGCCCCAGCATTTT
TRBV11-1,TRBD2,TRBJ2-5,NA,CASSLAASGGVGETQYF,TGTGCCAGCAGCTTAGCGGCTAGCGGGGGGGTAGGAGAGACCCAGTACTTC
TRBV18,TRBD2,TRBJ2-2,NA,CASRRLAGVNTPNTGELFF,TGTGCCAGCAGAAGACTAGCGGGGGTCAACACTCCGAACACCGGGGAGCTGTTTTTT
TRBV3-1/TRBV3-2,TRBD2,TRBJ2-7,NA,CASSQTSSGGGYEQYF,TGTGCCAGCAGCCAAACTTCTAGCGGGGGGGGTTACGAGCAGTACTTC
TRBV14,NA,TRBJ2-3,NA,CASSQTIDTQYF,TGTGCCAGCAGCCAAACAATAGATACGCAGTATTTT
TRBV6-2/TRBV6-3,NA,TRBJ1-1,NA,CASSYPAWENEAFF,TGTGCCAGCAGTTACCCGGCATGGGAGAATGAAGCTTTCTTT
TRBV29-1,NA,TRBJ1-2,NA,CSVVRATGRGAFGYTF,TGCAGCGTTGTGAGGGCCACAGGGAGGGGGGCCTTTGGCTACACCTTC
TRBV6-2/TRBV6-3,NA,TRBJ2-4,NA,CASSYSNLAKAGDNGNIQYF,TGTGCCAGCAGTTACTCGAATTTAGCTAAAGCTGGGGACAATGGAAACATTCAGTACTTC
TRBV3-1/TRBV3-2,NA,TRBJ2-5,NA,CASSQGILFQYF,TGTGCCAGCAGCCAAGGTATCCTATTCCAGTACTTC
TRBV6-5,NA,TRBJ2-2,NA,CASSREGELFF,TGTGCCAGCAGTCGCGAGGGGGAGCTGTTTTTT
TRBV25-1,NA,TRBJ2-7,NA,CASSESSGGGNPQYF,TGTGCCAGCAGTGAATCGTCGGGGGGCGGGAACCCGCAGTACTTC
TRBV3-1/TRBV3-2,NA,TRBJ2-2,NA,CASSLNTGELFF,TGTGCCAGCAGCCTAAACACCGGGGAGCTGTTTTTT
TRBV6-5,NA,TRBJ1-2,NA,CASRTAHYGYTF,TGTGCCAGCAGAACAGCCCACTATGGCTACACCTTC
TRBV20-1,TRBD2,TRBJ2-3,NA,CSASDAAGRFTSTDTQYF,TGCAGTGCTAGTGACGCAGCGGGGAGATTTACTAGCACAGATACGCAGTATTTT
TRBV20-1,NA,TRBJ2-5,NA,CSARDLVGVYF,TGCAGTGCTAGAGATCTAGTCGGTGTATACTTC
TRBV30,NA,TRBJ2-3,NA,CAWTRRGLVGDTQYF,TGTGCCTGGACCCGCCGAGGACTCGTGGGAGATACGCAGTATTTT
TRBV9,NA,TRBJ2-1,NA,CASSVGRGSYNEQFF,TGTGCCAGCAGCGTAGGTAGGGGATCCTACAATGAGCAGTTCTTC
TRBV5-4,NA,TRBJ2-5,NA,CASSLPGGETQYF,TGTGCCAGCAGCTTGCCGGGCGGGGAGACCCAGTACTTC
TRBV2,TRBD2,TRBJ2-3,NA,CASRTGGIRTDTQYF,TGTGCCAGCAGGACGGGGGGGATCCGCACAGATACGCAGTATTTT
TRBV12-3/TRBV12-4,NA,TRBJ2-3,NA,CASTSTSTDTQYF,TGTGCCAGCACCTCGACTAGCACAGATACGCAGTATTTT
TRBV7-8,TRBD1,TRBJ2-3,NA,CASSDSGTGFGADTQYF,TGTGCCAGCAGCGACTCCGGGACAGGGTTCGGAGCAGATACGCAGTATTTT